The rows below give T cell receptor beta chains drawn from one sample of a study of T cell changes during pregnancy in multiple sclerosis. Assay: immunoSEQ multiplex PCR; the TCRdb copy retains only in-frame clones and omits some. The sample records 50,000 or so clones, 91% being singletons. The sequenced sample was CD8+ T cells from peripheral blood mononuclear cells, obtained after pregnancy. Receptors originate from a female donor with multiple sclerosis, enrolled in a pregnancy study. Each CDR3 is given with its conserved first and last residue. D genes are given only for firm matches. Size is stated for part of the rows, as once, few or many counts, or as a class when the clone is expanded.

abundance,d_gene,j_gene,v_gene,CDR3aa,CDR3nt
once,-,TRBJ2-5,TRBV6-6,CASRVAETQYF,TGTGCCAGCCGCGTAGCAGAGACCCAGTACTTC
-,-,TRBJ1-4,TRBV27,CASSLEGRLTNEKLFF,TGTGCCAGCAGTTTAGAGGGGAGGTTAACTAATGAAAAACTGTTTTTT
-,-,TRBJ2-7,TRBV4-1,CASSQVVQGPPDYEQYF,TGCGCCAGCAGCCAAGTTGTCCAGGGGCCTCCGGACTACGAGCAGTACTTC
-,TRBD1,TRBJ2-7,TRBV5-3,CARSTTGWGYEQYF,TGTGCCAGAAGCACGACAGGGTGGGGGTACGAGCAGTACTTC
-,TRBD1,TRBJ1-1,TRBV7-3,CASSESGGGEAFF,TGTGCCAGCAGCGAGTCGGGAGGGGGCGAAGCTTTCTTT
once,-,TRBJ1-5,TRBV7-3,CASSLGAGFGNQPQHF,TGTGCCAGCAGCTTAGGTGCAGGGTTCGGCAATCAGCCCCAGCATTTT
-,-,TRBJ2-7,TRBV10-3,CATRDYEQYF,TGTGCCACCCGGGACTACGAGCAGTACTTC
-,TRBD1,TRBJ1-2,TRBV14,CASSHPGQGAGYTF,TGTGCCAGCAGCCATCCAGGACAGGGGGCGGGCTACACCTTC
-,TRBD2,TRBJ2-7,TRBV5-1,CASSSSGIAGRPYEQYF,TGCGCCAGCAGCTCATCCGGGATAGCGGGGAGACCCTACGAGCAGTACTTC
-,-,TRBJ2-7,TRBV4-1,CASSHRSGEGYEQYF,TGCGCCAGCAGCCATAGATCAGGCGAGGGCTACGAGCAGTACTTC
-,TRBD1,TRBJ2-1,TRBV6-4,CASSTIPGQVPNEQFF,TGTGCCAGCAGTACCATTCCGGGACAGGTCCCGAATGAGCAGTTCTTC
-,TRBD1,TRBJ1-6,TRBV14,CASSKLTGPNSPLHF,TGTGCCAGCAGCAAATTGACAGGGCCAAATTCACCCCTCCACTTT
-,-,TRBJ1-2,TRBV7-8,CASSPQREGGYYGYTF,TGTGCCAGCAGCCCCCAGAGGGAGGGGGGCTACTATGGCTACACCTTC
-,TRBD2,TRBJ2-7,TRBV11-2,CASSYRLGTSEEQYF,TGTGCCAGCAGCTACCGCTTGGGGACTAGCGAAGAGCAGTACTTC
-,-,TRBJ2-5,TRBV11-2,CASSLGGGETQYF,TGTGCCAGCAGCTTAGGAGGAGGAGAGACCCAGTACTTC
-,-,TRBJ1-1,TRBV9,CASSSGTLSPTEAFF,TGTGCCAGCAGCAGTGGGACACTAAGCCCCACTGAAGCTTTCTTT
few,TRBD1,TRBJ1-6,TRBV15,CATSRNTGDNSPLHF,TGTGCCACCAGCAGAAACACAGGGGACAATTCACCCCTCCACTTT
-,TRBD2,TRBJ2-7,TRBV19,CASSIASGPDWTYEQYF,TGTGCCAGTAGTATAGCTAGCGGGCCCGATTGGACCTACGAGCAGTACTTC
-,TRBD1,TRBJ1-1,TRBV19,CASSIALLGQGKNTEAFF,TGTGCCAGTAGTATTGCCCTACTTGGACAGGGGAAGAACACTGAAGCTTTCTTT
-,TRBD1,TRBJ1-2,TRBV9,CASSHNRGSNYGYTF,TGTGCCAGCAGCCATAACAGGGGTTCTAACTATGGCTACACCTTC
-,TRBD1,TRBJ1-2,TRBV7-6,CASSSRQGSNYGYTF,TGTGCCAGCAGCTCCCGACAGGGATCTAACTATGGCTACACCTTC
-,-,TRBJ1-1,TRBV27,CASSLSNTASAEAFF,TGTGCCAGCAGTTTATCCAACACCGCCAGCGCTGAAGCTTTCTTT
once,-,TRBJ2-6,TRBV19,CASSIHEAGANVLTF,TGTGCCAGTAGTATACACGAGGCTGGGGCCAACGTCCTGACTTTC
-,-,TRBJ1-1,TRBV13,CASSLAQSTEAFF,TGTGCCAGCAGCTTAGCACAGAGCACTGAAGCTTTCTTT
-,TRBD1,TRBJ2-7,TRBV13,CASSLGQGAEQYF,TGTGCCAGCAGCTTGGGACAGGGTGCCGAGCAGTACTTC
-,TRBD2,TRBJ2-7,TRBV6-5,CASSVSGESYEQYF,TGTGCCAGCAGCGTTAGCGGGGAGTCCTACGAGCAGTACTTC
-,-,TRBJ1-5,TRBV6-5,CASSTGRGQPQHF,TGTGCCAGCAGTACCGGGAGAGGGCAGCCCCAGCATTTT
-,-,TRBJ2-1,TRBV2,CASSDLSSYNEQFF,TGTGCCAGCAGTGATCTTAGCTCCTACAATGAGCAGTTCTTC
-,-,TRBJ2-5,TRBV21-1,CASSKAFPETQYF,TGTGCCAGCAGCAAAGCTTTTCCGGAGACCCAGTACTTC
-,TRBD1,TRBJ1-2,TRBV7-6,CASSLTHGTEGKDYGYTF,TGTGCCAGCAGCTTGACCCACGGGACAGAAGGGAAGGACTATGGCTACACCTTC
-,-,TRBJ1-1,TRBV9,CASSVGTIAEAFF,TGTGCCAGCAGCGTAGGTACTATAGCTGAAGCTTTCTTT
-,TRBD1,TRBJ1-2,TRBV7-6,CASSLGDDRALGYTF,TGTGCCAGCAGCTTAGGCGACGACAGGGCCCTTGGCTACACCTTC
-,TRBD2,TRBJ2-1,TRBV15,CATSTERGYYNEQFF,TGTGCCACCAGCACTGAGCGGGGGTACTACAATGAGCAGTTCTTC
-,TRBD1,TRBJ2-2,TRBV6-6,CASSLQGANTGELFF,TGTGCCAGCAGCTTACAGGGGGCGAACACCGGGGAGCTGTTTTTT
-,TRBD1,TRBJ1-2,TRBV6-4,CASSEGQGVYGYTF,TGTGCCAGCAGTGAGGGACAGGGGGTCTATGGCTACACCTTC
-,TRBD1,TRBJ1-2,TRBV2,CASSEALFSGQGDRLGYTF,TGTGCCAGCAGTGAAGCGCTTTTCTCGGGACAGGGGGATCGACTTGGCTACACCTTC
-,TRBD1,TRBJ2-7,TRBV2,CASSQDRGLAYEQYF,TGTGCCAGCAGCCAAGACAGGGGGCTTGCTTACGAGCAGTACTTC
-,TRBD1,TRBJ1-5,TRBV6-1,CASSATPGQGDQPQHF,TGTGCCAGCAGTGCAACACCGGGACAGGGCGATCAGCCCCAGCATTTT
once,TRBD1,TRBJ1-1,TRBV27,CASSPTGGWGTEAFF,TGTGCCAGCAGTCCGACAGGGGGCTGGGGCACTGAAGCTTTCTTT
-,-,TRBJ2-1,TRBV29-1,CSVEDDRYNEQFF,TGCAGCGTTGAAGATGACAGGTACAATGAGCAGTTCTTC
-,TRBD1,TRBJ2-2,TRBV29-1,CSVTGTGHTGELFF,TGCAGCGTTACCGGGACAGGGCATACCGGGGAGCTGTTTTTT
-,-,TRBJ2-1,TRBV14,CASSQTRGPLNEQFF,TGTGCCAGCAGCCAAACCAGGGGTCCTCTCAATGAGCAGTTCTTC
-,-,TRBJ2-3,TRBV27,CASSPSGRGRGVKDTQYF,TGTGCCAGCAGTCCCTCGGGGAGGGGGCGGGGGGTGAAAGATACGCAGTATTTT
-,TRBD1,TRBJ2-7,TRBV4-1,CASSQGTGGGYEQYF,TGCGCCAGCAGCCAAGGGACAGGGGGTGGGTACGAGCAGTACTTC
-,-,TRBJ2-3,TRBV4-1,CASSQWEMEPDTQYF,TGCGCCAGCAGCCAATGGGAGATGGAGCCAGATACGCAGTATTTT
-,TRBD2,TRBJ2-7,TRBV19,CASSHFPGGDEQYF,TGTGCCAGTAGTCATTTCCCGGGAGGTGACGAGCAGTACTTC
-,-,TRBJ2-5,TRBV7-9,CASSLSATAQETQYF,TGTGCCAGCAGCTTATCGGCGACCGCACAGGAGACCCAGTACTTC
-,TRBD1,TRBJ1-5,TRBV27,CASSYGQGARPQHF,TGTGCCAGCAGTTACGGACAGGGCGCCCGGCCCCAGCATTTT
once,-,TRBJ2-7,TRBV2,CASWGPSYEQYF,TGTGCCAGCTGGGGGCCCTCCTACGAGCAGTACTTC
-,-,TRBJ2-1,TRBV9,CASSVDGGPNEQFF,TGTGCCAGCAGCGTTGACGGGGGGCCCAATGAGCAGTTCTTC
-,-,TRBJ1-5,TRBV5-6,CASSRAFQGYQPQHF,TGTGCCAGCAGCCGAGCATTCCAGGGATATCAGCCCCAGCATTTT